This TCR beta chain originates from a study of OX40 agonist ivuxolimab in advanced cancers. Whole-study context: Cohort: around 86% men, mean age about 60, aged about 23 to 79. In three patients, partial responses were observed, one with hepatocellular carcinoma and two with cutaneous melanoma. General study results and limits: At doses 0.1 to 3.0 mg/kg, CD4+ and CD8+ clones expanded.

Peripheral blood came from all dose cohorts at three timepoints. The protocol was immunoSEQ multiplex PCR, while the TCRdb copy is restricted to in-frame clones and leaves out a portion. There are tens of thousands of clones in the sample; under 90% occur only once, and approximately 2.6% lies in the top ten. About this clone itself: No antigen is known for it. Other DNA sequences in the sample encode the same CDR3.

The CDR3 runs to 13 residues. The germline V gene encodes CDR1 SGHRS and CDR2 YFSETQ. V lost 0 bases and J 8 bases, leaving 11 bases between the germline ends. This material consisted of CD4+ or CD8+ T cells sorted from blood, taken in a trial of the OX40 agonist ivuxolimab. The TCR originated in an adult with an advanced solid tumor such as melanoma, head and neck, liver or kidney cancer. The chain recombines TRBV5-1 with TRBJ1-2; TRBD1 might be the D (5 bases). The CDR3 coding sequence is TGCGCCAGCAGCTTGGAAAGGGGTGGGGGCTACACCTTC. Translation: CASSLERGGGYTF.